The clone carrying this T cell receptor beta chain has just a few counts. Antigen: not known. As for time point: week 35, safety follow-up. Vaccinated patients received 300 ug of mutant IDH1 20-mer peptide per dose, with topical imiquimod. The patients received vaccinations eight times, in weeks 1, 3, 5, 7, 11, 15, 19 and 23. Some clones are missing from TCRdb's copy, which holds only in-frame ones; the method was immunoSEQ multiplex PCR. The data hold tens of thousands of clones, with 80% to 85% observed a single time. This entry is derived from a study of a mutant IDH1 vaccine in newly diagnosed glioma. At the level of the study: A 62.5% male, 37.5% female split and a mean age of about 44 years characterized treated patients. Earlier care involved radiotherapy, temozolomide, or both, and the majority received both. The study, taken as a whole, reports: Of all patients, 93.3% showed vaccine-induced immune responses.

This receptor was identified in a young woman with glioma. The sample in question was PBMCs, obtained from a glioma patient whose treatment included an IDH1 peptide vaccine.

CDR3 region: CASSVSTVWTEAFF. CDR3 DNA: TGTGCCAGCAGCGTGTCTACCGTGTGGACTGAAGCTTTCTTT. V gene TRBV9 combines with J gene TRBJ1-1, with unresolved D. Trimming shortened V by 2 bases and J by 5 bases, and 13 bases separated the two germline ends. CDR1 is SGDLS and CDR2 is YYNGEE in the germline V gene. This CDR3 has 14 amino acids.